One and the same sample provided the 12 T cell receptor beta chains below, sequenced in a study of T-cell reconstitution after alpha-beta-depleted transplantation in children. Overall study findings and caveats: Fresh T-cell production supplied most of the T-cell counts and diversity seen one year after transplant.

For these TCRs, the target antigens are not known. The TCRbeta library incorporated unique molecular identifiers. TCRdb independently ran MiXCR on the PCR reads; one entry per CDR3 protein. Of about 300,000 distinct CDR3 sequences listed, roughly 7.8% are singletons. The material sequenced was peripheral blood, taken 360 days after TCRalphabeta/CD19-depleted stem cell transplant. The source of these receptors is a female patient aged 2-10 years who had a stem cell transplant for Fanconi anemia, so the T cells may come from the graft donor.

CDR3 DNA sequence: TGTGCCAGCAGCTTAGCCGCCAGCTACGAGCAGTACGTC. Translation: CASSLAASYEQYV. The chain recombines TRBV11-2 with TRBJ2-7; D gene ambiguous. Trimming cost V 1 base and J 3 bases, with 7 bases left between them. Germline CDR1 and CDR2: SGHAT and FQNNGV. The CDR3 is 13 amino acids.

This clonotype occurred many times. One end of the junction fails to match germline, which may point to a read error. This rearrangement joins TRBV20-1 to TRBJ2-1, with TRBD2 identical over 7 bases. Germline loops: CDR1 DFQATT, CDR2 SNEGSKA (reference sequence). There are 16 residues in the CDR3. DNA of the CDR3: TGCAGTGCGAGAGAGCACCTAGCGGATTCCTACAATGAGCAGTTCTTC. This sequence encodes CSAREHLADSYNEQFF.

V and J are TRBV4-3 and TRBJ1-1; D is uncertain. The CDR3 totals 16 residues. In germline, CDR1 is LGHNA, CDR2 YSLEER. V lost 3 bases, J lost 5 bases, and 19 bases lay in between. This CDR3 reads CASSQGSADFRTEAFF. The CDR3 DNA follows: TGCGCCAGCAGCCAGGGGTCGGCGGACTTTCGGACTGAAGCTTTCTTT.

This clonotype was observed many times. The J gene is TRBJ1-2, the V gene TRBV12-3 or TRBV12-4; D remains unclear. The CDR3 loop spans 11 amino acids. V lost 3 bases to trimming and J lost 7 bases, with 6 bases between them. The CDR3 DNA reads as TGTGCCAGCAGTTTCGGCAGTGGCTACACCTTC. Translating it yields CASSFGSGYTF.

In this sample, this clonotype turned up many times. The V and J genes are TRBV7-2 and TRBJ2-5, with a tentative D call TRBD1 (6 bases). The CDR3 is 15 amino acids. From germline, CDR1 is SGHTA and CDR2 FQGNSA. The ends were cut back, 1 base at V and 2 bases at J, with 11 bases in the middle. The CDR3 loop is CASSLVSGVQETQYF. In DNA form, the CDR3 reads TGTGCCAGCAGCTTAGTATCAGGGGTACAAGAGACCCAGTACTTC.

This clonotype was counted many times. Being one base from a much bigger clone, this may be a read error. The CDR3 bases are TGCGCCAGCAGCTTGGGGGACACCGGGGAGCTGTTTTTT. Residues: CASSLGDTGELFF. The V gene is TRBV5-1, the J gene TRBJ2-2; D is undetermined. Germline V gene data show CDR1 as SGHRS and CDR2 as YFSETQ. The CDR3 runs to 13 residues. With 0 bases removed from V and 3 bases from J, the gap between germline ends came to 3 bases.

The chain recombines TRBV19 with TRBJ1-5; the D gene is possibly TRBD1 (6 bases). V was cut by 7 bases and J by 5 bases, with 12 bases left in between. Germline CDR1 is LNHDA and CDR2 is SQIVND (reference sequence). The CDR3 consists of 13 residues. This CDR3 is CASKHRGHQPQHF. CDR3 nucleotide sequence: TGTGCCAGTAAGCATCGGGGGCATCAGCCCCAGCATTTT.

There are many counts of this clonotype. This chain joins TRBV4-3 and TRBJ2-7, with TRBD2 matching 11 bases. Germline V gene data show CDR1 as LGHNA and CDR2 as YSLEER. There are 15 residues in the CDR3. The V segment lost 2 bases and the J segment 2 bases; nucleotides outside the gene matches: 2. CDR3 nucleotides: TGCGCCAGCAGCCAACTAGCGGGGGGTCCCTACGAGCAGTACTTC. Its protein is CASSQLAGGPYEQYF.

This clonotype was observed at least ten times. This chain connects TRBV4-3 to TRBJ2-1, with D perhaps TRBD1 (6 bases). This CDR3 contains 16 residues. The V gene lost 2 bases and the J gene lost 1 base, with 12 bases spanning the gap. CDR1 and CDR2 (germline): LGHNA, YSLEER. Written as DNA, the CDR3 is TGCGCCAGCAGCCAATGGGACACCCGGTCCTACAATGAGCAGTTCTTC. Its protein is CASSQWDTRSYNEQFF.

This clonotype was detected only a few times. The chain couples TRBV5-1 to TRBJ2-6, with D hard to call. V dropped 1 base and J dropped 1 base, with 12 bases sitting between them. Per the germline V gene, CDR1 is SGHRS and CDR2 is YFSETQ. The CDR3 runs 17 residues. CDR3 sequence: CASSLIRLGSGANVLTF. In DNA form, the CDR3 reads TGCGCCAGCAGCTTGATCAGGCTGGGTTCTGGGGCCAACGTCCTGACTTTC.

This clonotype was seen many times. This CDR3 reads CSGGTGGTTGELFF. As DNA, the CDR3 is TGCAGCGGCGGGACTGGTGGAACCACCGGGGAGCTGTTTTTT. The chain uses TRBV29-1 and TRBJ2-2, with D maybe TRBD2 (6 bases). The CDR3 length is 14 residues. From germline, CDR1 is SQVTM and CDR2 ANQGSEA. V was clipped by 7 bases and J by 4 bases, with 16 bases between them.

This clonotype was observed many times. V and J are TRBV30 and TRBJ2-1; 10 bases align to TRBD2. The CDR3 has 14 amino acids. CDR1 is GTSNPN and CDR2 is SVGIG in the germline V gene (reference sequence). V shed 6 bases, J shed 4 bases, and the junction held 6 bases outside the gene matches. DNA of the CDR3: TGTGCCTGTCCAACTAGCGGGGTTTACAATGAGCAGTTCTTC. It is translated as CACPTSGVYNEQFF.